A single TCR beta chain is shown here with its context. Its antigen is not yet known. No much larger clonotype is one base removed from it; base qualities were not supplied. The sample's time point, from its label and the paper: blood from clinic visit 5 months post-surgery; TSC patient then seizure free. The surgery cases with the highest brain T cell transcript signatures were chosen for TCR beta chain sequencing of brain tissue, and also of blood when blood was available. Before surgery, the patients had been given at least one anti-epileptic drug. The TCR-sequenced patients were children whose drug-resistant epilepsy was caused by tuberous sclerosis complex, focal cortical dysplasia, Rasmussen encephalitis or hemimegalencephaly. Bulk genomic DNA was isolated from unsorted brain tissue and whole blood using the Monarch genomic DNA purification kit. The V end loses 5 bases and the J end loses 6 bases, and a stretch of 16 bases separates them. CDR1 and CDR2, per the germline V gene, are SGHVS and FQNEAQ. From cysteine to phenylalanine, the CDR3 is 15 amino acids long. The entry retains the CDR3 DNA only, 45 bases that are in frame from base 1.

TCR beta chain sequences were generated from genomic DNA using the immunoSEQ assay. The authors processed their data as follows. CDR3 sequences not starting with the conserved framework cysteine at position 104 were manually removed. Clonality was calculated as one minus the normalized Shannon's Diversity Index, with values ranging from 0 (maximal diversity) to 1 (oligoclonal). Chi-squared comparison-of-proportions tests were used to check whether the frequency of the same CDR3 differed between samples, for example brain versus blood. Public clonotypes were found through immuneACCESS searches, while the VDJdb browser was used to judge similarity to known antiviral clonotypes. TCRdb holds this immuneACCESS table with in-frame rearrangements only. Some clones are missing; in checked studies, unresolved V genes explain under half, and the rest has no known cause. The V and J calls and clone size are taken from that table; D and trimming were inferred from the DNA. The sample table shows about 340,000 clones, and about 93% are seen once. 5.7% of the sample belongs to the ten largest clones.

This entry is derived from a study of brain T cells in children with intractable seizures (dated by TCRdb to about 2021). Looking at the study overall: Resected brain tissue from over 50 pediatric epilepsy surgery cases was initially screened for immune gene transcripts with a NanoString immunology panel. Among the roughly 12 selected surgery cases, eight also had pre-surgery blood sequenced, leaving four with brain tissue only. The study at large found these results: The patients' HCMV serostatus was not known, and viral specificity was inferred solely from CDR3 sequence similarity. Because sequencing depth was different between pre-surgery and post-surgery blood, clones absent from the pre-surgery sample may reflect undersampling.

The receptor was isolated from a boy in the first two years of life with tuberous sclerosis and intractable seizures. Specimen: peripheral blood, collected approximately 5 months after surgery. The chain is encoded by TRBV7-8 joined to TRBJ1-4; possibly the D gene is TRBD1, per 5 matching bases. The nucleotide sequence reads TGTGCCAGCAGCATTAACCCGAGGGGAGATGAAAAACTGTTTTTT. It is translated as CASSINPRGDEKLFF.